One and the same sample provided the 26 T cell receptor beta chains below, sequenced in a study of identical twins. TCRdb recomputed calls from the 5' RACE reads with MiXCR, one row per CDR3 protein. The repertoire holds around 690,000 distinct CDR3 sequences, with about 20% as singletons. This sample was shared with a second study, whose subject was T cells expressing NK-cell markers.

Sequencing input: PBMCs. These receptors originate from a woman in her late teens or twenties in good health.

This clonotype was seen repeatedly, ten times or more. The V call is TRBV12-3 or TRBV12-4, the J call TRBJ2-6; D gene unclear. This CDR3 contains 13 residues. V shed 6 bases and J shed 0 bases, with 3 bases lying between them. The CDR3 DNA reads TGTGCCAGCAGGCTCTCTGGGGCCAACGTCCTGACTTTC. Its protein is CASRLSGANVLTF.

V usage is TRBV10-3 and J usage is TRBJ2-7; D possibly corresponds to TRBD1 (5 bases). The V end lost 8 bases, the J end lost 6 bases, and 17 bases lay between the germline ends. The CDR3 has 13 residues. From germline, CDR1 is ENHRY and CDR2 SYGVKD. The CDR3 here is CAIGAGIRSEQYF. CDR3 coding DNA: TGTGCCATCGGGGCAGGGATCCGCAGCGAGCAGTACTTC.

The chain has TRBV5-1 and TRBJ2-1; 11 positions agree with TRBD2. Unmatched junction bases numbered 11, after V lost 5 bases and J lost 7 bases. This CDR3 spans 16 amino acids. The germline V gene encodes CDR1 SGHRS and CDR2 YFSETQ. The CDR3 DNA reads TGCGCCAGCAGACTAGTAACTAGCGGGGGCCAGAATGAGCAGTTCTTC. Translated, it gives CASRLVTSGGQNEQFF.

This chain uses TRBV10-2 with TRBJ2-1; 10 bases align to TRBD2. Trimming cost V 4 bases and J 4 bases; bases outside gene matches: 10. The CDR3 contains 17 residues. CDR1 and CDR2 from the germline V gene are WSHSY and SAAADI. CDR3 coding DNA: TGCGCCAGCAGTGGGGTAATAGCGGGGGGAGGATACAATGAGCAGTTCTTC. The encoded protein is CASSGVIAGGGYNEQFF.

This rearrangement joins TRBV5-8 to TRBJ2-5; no reliable D call. The CDR3 is 14 amino acids. V gave up 0 bases and J gave up 8 bases, with 14 bases separating them. Germline CDR1 SGHTS, CDR2 YDEGEE. The CDR3 reads CASSLAVHGATQYF. The CDR3 region has the DNA TGTGCCAGCAGCTTGGCCGTGCATGGCGCAACCCAGTACTTC.

The J gene is TRBJ1-6, the V gene TRBV6-1; a weak D match, TRBD1 (5 bases). Germline V gene data show CDR1 as MNHNS and CDR2 as SASEGT. This CDR3 is 14 amino acids long. Trimming cost V 5 bases and J 6 bases, with 11 bases left between them. CDR3 region: CASSPRQSNSPLHF. The CDR3 DNA reads as TGTGCCAGCAGTCCCCGACAGAGTAATTCACCCCTCCACTTT.

This clonotype was observed at least ten times. This chain uses TRBV6-5 with TRBJ2-1, with D perhaps TRBD1 (6 bases). This CDR3 region has 16 residues. From germline, CDR1 is MNHEY and CDR2 SVGAGI. The germline V and J ends were trimmed by 4 bases and 0 bases, with 13 bases remaining between them. The CDR3 here is CASSWTDKFSYNEQFF. DNA for the CDR3: TGTGCCAGCAGTTGGACAGACAAATTCTCCTACAATGAGCAGTTCTTC.

The chain combines TRBV7-9 with TRBJ2-1, with a weak D call TRBD2 (6 bases). The ends were cut back, 5 bases at V and 1 base at J, with 15 bases in the middle. This CDR3 is built from 16 residues. Germline V gene lookup returns CDR1 SEHNR and CDR2 FQNEAQ (reference sequence). The CDR3 DNA reads TGTGCCAGCAGCCACGCGGAGGGTGGGTCCTACAATGAGCAGTTCTTC. This sequence encodes CASSHAEGGSYNEQFF.

The chain carries TRBV29-1 and TRBJ1-5; 8 positions match TRBD1. The CDR3 consists of 15 residues. Germline loops: CDR1 SQVTM, CDR2 ANQGSEA. The J segment lost 7 bases and the V segment lost 4 bases, leaving 12 bases of the junction unmatched. DNA for the CDR3: TGCAGCGTTGCATTAGACAGGGGCCTCGGACAGCCCCAGCATTTT. Amino acid sequence: CSVALDRGLGQPQHF.

The J gene is TRBJ2-1, the V gene TRBV7-8; D gene uncertain. Germline V gene data show CDR1 as SGHVS and CDR2 as FQNEAQ. V gave up 2 bases and J gave up 12 bases, with 17 bases separating them. The CDR3 totals 14 residues. CDR3: CASSLSLDQSSQFF. The CDR3 DNA sequence: TGTGCCAGCAGCTTATCCCTCGACCAAAGCTCGCAGTTCTTC.

This rearrangement joins TRBV12-3 or TRBV12-4 to TRBJ2-7, with D unclear. This CDR3 is built from 14 residues. Trimming took off 3 bases at V and 4 bases at J, with 13 bases between the two ends. In nucleotides, the CDR3 is TGTGCCAGCAGTTTGCTTGTCGTCGCTTACGAGCAGTACTTC. Translated: CASSLLVVAYEQYF.

This clonotype was seen more than once but under ten times. The chain links TRBV7-2 to TRBJ2-1; unclear D gene. The CDR3 runs to 11 residues. The germline V gene encodes CDR1 SGHTA and CDR2 FQGNSA. Trimming removed 5 bases at V and 15 bases at J, with 14 bases between. For the CDR3, the DNA is TGTGCCAGCAGCCAACAGCTTGAGTGGTTCTTC. It translates to CASSQQLEWFF.

This clonotype was detected many times. The J gene is TRBJ2-1, the V gene TRBV5-5; a weak D match, TRBD2 (5 bases). The CDR3 has 17 residues. Trimming cost V 7 bases and J 2 bases, with 22 bases left between them. Germline V lookup: CDR1 SGHKS, CDR2 YYEKEE (reference sequence). The CDR3 DNA sequence: TGTGCCAGCGTACTGGGAGTGGCCCGATTCCCCTACAATGAGCAGTTCTTC. It codes for CASVLGVARFPYNEQFF.

This clonotype was observed a handful of times. The chain links TRBV20-1 to TRBJ2-1; D is perhaps TRBD1 (6 bases). CDR1 and CDR2 from the germline V gene are DFQATT and SNEGSKA (reference sequence). This CDR3 has 16 residues. Trimming left V 3 bases short and J 10 bases short, with 25 bases between. The CDR3 is CSARPELTTIQGEQFF. CDR3 coding DNA: TGCAGTGCTAGGCCCGAACTAACCACAATACAGGGAGAGCAGTTCTTC.

This rearrangement joins TRBV10-3 to TRBJ2-7; 11 bases are shared with TRBD1. The germline V gene encodes CDR1 ENHRY and CDR2 SYGVKD. The CDR3 sequence is 14 residues long. J gave up 7 bases and V 6 bases, and 8 bases lay outside the gene matches. As DNA, the CDR3 is TGTGCCATCAGGGGACAGGGGGGTCCCGGGGAGCAGTACTTC. Translating it yields CAIRGQGGPGEQYF.

This chain connects TRBV20-1 to TRBJ1-2; tentatively, D is TRBD1 (6 bases). The CDR3 is 13 residues long. Between the trimmed V and J ends, which lost 3 bases and 4 bases, there was a span of 12 bases. CDR1 is DFQATT, CDR2 SNEGSKA, per germline (reference sequence). The CDR3 DNA reads as TGCAGTGCTAGGGACAGTCTCACCTATGGCTACACCTTC. Protein: CSARDSLTYGYTF.

The chain has TRBV4-3 and TRBJ2-1; 7 bases match TRBD2. The V and J ends lost 0 bases and 5 bases, in that order; junction bases with no gene match: 1. The CDR3 sequence is 14 residues long. Germline CDR1 reads LGHNA; CDR2 reads YSLEER. The CDR3 DNA sequence: TGCGCCAGCAGCCAAGAACTAGCGCACAATGAGCAGTTCTTC. It is translated as CASSQELAHNEQFF.

CDR3 loop: CATSEPRVKDTQYF. The CDR3 coding sequence is TGTGCCACCAGTGAGCCGCGAGTAAAAGATACGCAGTATTTT. This chain connects TRBV24-1 to TRBJ2-3; D gene ambiguous. This CDR3 has 14 residues. The germline V gene encodes CDR1 KGHDR and CDR2 SFDVKD. Deletions cut 4 bases from V and 5 bases from J, with 12 bases between.

In this sample, this clonotype turned up many times. V usage is TRBV12-3 or TRBV12-4 and J usage is TRBJ2-7; D remains unclear. CDR3 size: 17 residues. V was trimmed by 0 bases and J by 2 bases, leaving 17 bases between them. The CDR3 nucleotides are TGTGCCAGCAGTTTAGCGACGGCTTACTGGGGTACCTACGAGCAGTACTTC. It encodes CASSLATAYWGTYEQYF.

This clonotype was picked up a small number of times. The genes are TRBV6-1 and TRBJ1-1; D may be TRBD1 (5 bases). There are 13 residues in the CDR3. Germline-derived CDR1 and CDR2 are MNHNS and SASEGT. Trimming cost V 4 bases and J 5 bases, with 11 bases left between them. The DNA of the CDR3 is TGTGCCAGCAGTGGGGGCTTGCGAACTGAAGCTTTCTTT. Amino acid sequence: CASSGGLRTEAFF.

The gene calls are TRBV9 and TRBJ2-5; weak D call: TRBD1 (5 bases). The CDR3 has 14 amino acids. Germline V gene data show CDR1 as SGDLS and CDR2 as YYNGEE. V was clipped by 2 bases and J by 5 bases, with 13 bases between them. The CDR3 here is CASSVQGGFETQYF. CDR3 nucleotides: TGTGCCAGCAGCGTGCAGGGTGGCTTTGAGACCCAGTACTTC.

This clonotype was counted at least ten times. The chain links TRBV20-1 to TRBJ2-2, with D tentatively TRBD1 or TRBD2 (5 bases each). There are 13 residues in the CDR3. Germline assignment: CDR1 DFQATT and CDR2 SNEGSKA (reference sequence). Between the trimmed V and J ends, which lost 6 bases and 2 bases, there was a span of 10 bases. This CDR3 is CSARDQNTGELFF. CDR3 coding DNA: TGCAGTGCGAGGGACCAAAACACCGGGGAGCTGTTTTTT.

This clonotype was recorded a few times. V and J are TRBV11-2 and TRBJ2-1, with a possible D match to TRBD2 (5 bases). The CDR3 is made up of 16 amino acids. V was cut by 5 bases and J by 10 bases, with 24 bases left in between. Germline V gives CDR1 SGHAT, CDR2 FQNNGV. Here the CDR3 reads CASSTRVITFFGEQFF. The CDR3 nucleotides are TGTGCCAGCAGCACGAGGGTCATCACTTTTTTTGGGGAGCAGTTCTTC.

This clonotype was seen a handful of times. The V gene is TRBV5-1, the J gene TRBJ1-2, with TRBD1 as a possible D gene (6 bases). Germline lookup yields CDR1 SGHRS and CDR2 YFSETQ. Trimming stripped 0 bases from V and 4 bases from J, with 13 bases between. This CDR3 spans 15 amino acids. The CDR3 reads CASSLDRDPIYGYTF. The CDR3 DNA reads TGCGCCAGCAGCTTGGACAGGGACCCCATCTATGGCTACACCTTC.

The rearrangement uses TRBV12-3 or TRBV12-4 and TRBJ1-2, with 7 bases fitting TRBD1. V lost 4 bases, J lost 5 bases, and 4 bases stayed unmatched. The CDR3 covers 13 residues. CDR3 coding DNA: TGTGCCAGCAGTTACCCGGGACAGTATGGCTACACCTTC. Translated, it gives CASSYPGQYGYTF.

The chain links TRBV9 to TRBJ2-3; tentatively, D is TRBD2 (6 bases). Trimming shortened V by 3 bases and J by 0 bases, and 17 bases separated the two germline ends. The germline gives CDR1 SGDLS, CDR2 YYNGEE. This CDR3 has 17 amino acids. CDR3 DNA: TGTGCCAGCAGCGCATCGGGATCCGGAGGGAGCACAGATACGCAGTATTTT. It is translated as CASSASGSGGSTDTQYF.